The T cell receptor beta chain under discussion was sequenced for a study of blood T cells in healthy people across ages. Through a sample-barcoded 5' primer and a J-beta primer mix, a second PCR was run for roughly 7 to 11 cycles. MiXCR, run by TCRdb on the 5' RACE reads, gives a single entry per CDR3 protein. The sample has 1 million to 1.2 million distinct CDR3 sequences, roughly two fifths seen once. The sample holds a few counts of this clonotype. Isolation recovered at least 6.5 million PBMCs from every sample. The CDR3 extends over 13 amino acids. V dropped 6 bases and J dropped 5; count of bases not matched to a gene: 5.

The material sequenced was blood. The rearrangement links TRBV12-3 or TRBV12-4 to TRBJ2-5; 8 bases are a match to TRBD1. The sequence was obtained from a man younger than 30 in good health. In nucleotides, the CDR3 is TGTGCCAGCAGAGATCGGGACAGGGAGACCCAGTACTTC. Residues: CASRDRDRETQYF.